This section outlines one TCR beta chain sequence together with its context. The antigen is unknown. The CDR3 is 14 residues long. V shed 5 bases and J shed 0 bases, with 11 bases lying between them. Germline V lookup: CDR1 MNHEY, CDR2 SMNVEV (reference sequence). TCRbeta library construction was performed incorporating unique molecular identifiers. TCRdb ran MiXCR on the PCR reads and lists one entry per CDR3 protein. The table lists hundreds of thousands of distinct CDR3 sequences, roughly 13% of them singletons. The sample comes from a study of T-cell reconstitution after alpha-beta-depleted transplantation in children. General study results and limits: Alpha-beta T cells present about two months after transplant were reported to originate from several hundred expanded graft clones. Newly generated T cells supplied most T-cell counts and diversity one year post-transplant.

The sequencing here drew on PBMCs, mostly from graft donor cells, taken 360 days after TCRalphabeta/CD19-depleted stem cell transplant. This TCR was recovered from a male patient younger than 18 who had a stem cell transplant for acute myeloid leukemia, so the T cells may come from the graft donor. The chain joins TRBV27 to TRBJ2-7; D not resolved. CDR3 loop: CASSRQTTSYEQYF. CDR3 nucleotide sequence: TGTGCCAGCAGTCGTCAGACAACCTCCTACGAGCAGTACTTC.